What follows are 27 T cell receptor beta chains derived from one specimen sequenced in a study of response to subunit inactivated influenza vaccine. TCRdb ran MiXCR on the RT-PCR reads and lists one entry per CDR3 protein. The sample has hundreds of thousands of distinct CDR3 sequences, 12% to 15% seen once. The sequencing used PBMCs from blood, collected 14 to 15 days before vaccination. These receptors were taken from a man aged 50 to 60 who received an inactivated influenza vaccine.

V usage is TRBV2 and J usage is TRBJ1-3; 8 bases agree with TRBD1. The CDR3 contains 16 residues. The V gene end was trimmed by 6 bases and the J gene end by 3 bases; junction bases not matched to a gene: 10. Germline CDR1 is SNHLY and CDR2 is FYNNEI. The CDR3 region has the DNA TGTGCCAGCAGAGACCAGGGGGCAAGGGGTGGAAACACCATATATTTT. Translated: CASRDQGARGGNTIYF.

This clonotype was seen a few times. The chain has TRBV7-6 and TRBJ1-5; 9 nucleotides line up with TRBD1. V trimming: 4 bases; J trimming: 5 bases; junction bases outside the gene matches: 9. The CDR3 covers 16 residues. The V gene's germline CDR1 is SGHVS and CDR2 FNYEAQ. The CDR3 DNA sequence: TGTGCCAGCAGCTCACTAACAGGGGGCTGGGATCAGCCCCAGCATTTT. Encoded protein: CASSSLTGGWDQPQHF.

This clonotype has just a few counts. V is TRBV20-1 and J is TRBJ2-1, with 13 bases lining up with TRBD2. From germline, CDR1 is DFQATT and CDR2 SNEGSKA (reference sequence). The CDR3 contains 15 residues. The V and J ends lost 3 bases and 8 bases, in that order; junction bases with no gene match: 7. CDR3 sequence reads: CSASSRTSGSYEQFF. The CDR3 DNA sequence: TGCAGTGCTAGCAGCCGGACTAGCGGGAGCTATGAGCAGTTCTTC.

A few counts support this clonotype. The J gene is TRBJ2-1, the V gene TRBV20-1; 8 bases line up with TRBD2. Germline V gene lookup returns CDR1 DFQATT and CDR2 SNEGSKA (reference sequence). V shed 5 bases, J shed 8 bases, and the junction held 5 bases outside the gene matches. The CDR3 extends over 12 amino acids. In DNA, the CDR3 is TGCAGTGCTCACGGGGGGGCTTATGAGCAGTTCTTC. It is translated as CSAHGGAYEQFF.

J is TRBJ2-7 and V is TRBV4-2; D remains ambiguous. The germline V gene has CDR1 LGHNA and CDR2 YNFKEQ. Between the trimmed V and J ends, which lost 3 bases and 0 bases, there was a span of 6 bases. CDR3 size: 13 residues. For the CDR3, the DNA is TGTGCCAGCAGCCAGTCGAGCTCCTACGAGCAGTACTTC. This translates into CASSQSSSYEQYF.

The V gene is TRBV5-1, the J gene TRBJ2-2; 7 bases map to TRBD1. The V gene end was trimmed by 3 bases and the J gene end by 3 bases; junction bases not matched to a gene: 5. The CDR3 is made up of 15 amino acids. CDR1 and CDR2 from the germline V gene are SGHRS and YFSETQ. DNA for the CDR3: TGCGCCAGCAGCTCAAACAGGGGAGACACCGGGGAGCTGTTTTTT. It encodes CASSSNRGDTGELFF.

V and J are TRBV30 and TRBJ2-7; D remains ambiguous. V was trimmed by 0 bases and J by 5 bases, leaving 11 bases between them. The V gene's germline CDR1 is GTSNPN and CDR2 SVGIG (reference sequence). CDR3 length: 13 residues. CDR3 nucleotide sequence: TGTGCCTGGAGTGTAGACGTGCCGAACGAGCAGTACTTC. This codes for CAWSVDVPNEQYF.

This chain uses TRBV3-1 with TRBJ1-1, with D possibly being TRBD1 (5 bases). CDR3 length: 13 residues. CDR1 and CDR2 (germline): LGHDT, YNNKEL (reference sequence). The V gene lost 4 bases and the J gene lost 2 bases, with 8 bases spanning the gap. The CDR3 DNA sequence: TGTGCCAGCAGCCCGGACATAAACACTGAAGCTTTCTTT. This sequence encodes CASSPDINTEAFF.

The V call is TRBV20-1, the J call TRBJ1-1; unclear D gene. Germline-derived CDR1 and CDR2 are DFQATT and SNEGSKA (reference sequence). The CDR3 consists of 12 residues. Trimming stripped 6 bases from V and 5 bases from J, with 13 bases between. The CDR3 loop reads CSAGGYVTEAFF. The CDR3 nucleotides are TGCAGTGCCGGCGGGTATGTTACTGAAGCTTTCTTT.

This clonotype was counted between two and nine times. The DNA of the CDR3 is TGCGCCAGCAGCCAGGGACTAGCGAGGGAGACCCAGTACTTC. This gives the protein CASSQGLARETQYF. The J gene is TRBJ2-5, the V gene TRBV4-1, with 10 bases that match TRBD2. The CDR3 covers 14 residues. J was trimmed by 5 bases and V by 3 bases; bases with no gene match: 3. Germline-derived CDR1 and CDR2 are MGHRA and YSYEKL.

The chain couples TRBV12-3 or TRBV12-4 to TRBJ2-5, with TRBD2 as a possible D gene (6 bases). V was pared by 6 bases and J by 5 bases, with 16 bases between. This CDR3 comprises 14 residues. This CDR3 is CASRHLGGRETQYF. The CDR3 bases are TGTGCCAGCAGACACCTCGGGGGTCGTGAGACCCAGTACTTC.

In this sample, this clonotype turned up many times. The chain combines TRBV3-1 with TRBJ1-5, with TRBD1 matching over 7 bases. V shed 4 bases, J shed 7 bases, and the junction held 10 bases outside the gene matches. The germline V gene has CDR1 LGHDT and CDR2 YNNKEL (reference sequence). The CDR3 consists of 15 residues. This chain's CDR3 is CASSLARDSDQPQHF. DNA for the CDR3: TGTGCCAGCAGCCTGGCTAGGGACAGCGACCAGCCCCAGCATTTT. Looking up the rest from reference TRBV3-1 and TRBJ1-5 gives the full variable domain: DTAVSQTPKYLVTQMGNDKSIKCEQNLGHDTMYWYKQDSKKFLKIMFSYNNKELIINETVPNRFSPKSPDKAHLNLHINSLELGDSAVYFCASSLARDSDQPQHFGDGTRLSIL.

The V gene is TRBV19, the J gene TRBJ2-6, with D possibly matching TRBD2 (6 bases). CDR1 LNHDA and CDR2 SQIVND come from the germline V gene (reference sequence). This CDR3 is 15 amino acids long. The ends were cut back, 7 bases at V and 0 bases at J, with 10 bases in the middle. The CDR3 DNA is TGTGCCAGTAACCCGGACTACTCTGGGGCCAACGTCCTGACTTTC. Translated: CASNPDYSGANVLTF.

This clonotype was counted at least ten times. The chain employs TRBV20-1 and TRBJ2-1; D not certain. V lost 3 bases and J lost 5, with 14 bases in between. The CDR3 sequence is 14 residues long. The V gene's germline CDR1 is DFQATT and CDR2 SNEGSKA (reference sequence). CDR3 sequence: CSARALLRNNEQFF. DNA of the CDR3: TGCAGTGCTAGGGCCCTCCTTCGTAACAATGAGCAGTTCTTC.

This clonotype has more than one count but fewer than ten. The chain has TRBV5-1 and TRBJ2-7; D may match TRBD1 or TRBD2 (6 bases each). Deletions cut 2 bases from V and 1 base from J, with 13 bases between. Germline V gives CDR1 SGHRS, CDR2 YFSETQ. This CDR3 contains 15 residues. DNA for the CDR3: TGCGCCAGCAGCTTAAGGGGGGAAGGGTCCTACGAGCAGTACTTC. It codes for CASSLRGEGSYEQYF.

The chain uses TRBV14 and TRBJ2-1, with unresolved D. Trimming left V 1 base short and J 12 bases short, with 13 bases between. Germline-derived CDR1 and CDR2 are SGHDN and FVKESK. The CDR3 covers 13 residues. CDR3 DNA sequence: TGTGCCAGCAGCCAAGGCGTGGGATTCGGGCAGTTCTTC. Translation gives CASSQGVGFGQFF.

This clonotype showed up just a few times. The chain has TRBV6-2 or TRBV6-3 and TRBJ2-7; tentatively, D is TRBD2 (6 bases). Trimming cost V 5 bases and J 0 bases, with 20 bases left between them. There are 17 residues in the CDR3. Germline V gene sequence: CDR1 MNHEY, CDR2 SVGEGT. The CDR3 DNA follows: TGTGCCAGCAGTCGACCCCCCGGGACGACTAGCTCCTACGAGCAGTACTTC. This gives the protein CASSRPPGTTSSYEQYF.

In this sample, this clonotype turned up a few times. The rearrangement joins TRBV27 to TRBJ2-2; TRBD2 matches at 11 bases. CDR1 and CDR2 (germline): MNHEY, SMNVEV (reference sequence). With V trimmed by 5 bases and J by 4 bases, 3 bases remained unmatched. The CDR3 is 15 amino acids. The CDR3 reads CASSVGTSGTGELFF. DNA of the CDR3: TGTGCCAGCAGTGTCGGGACTAGCGGCACCGGGGAGCTGTTTTTT.

In its sample, this clonotype was seen a few times. The chain employs TRBV9 and TRBJ2-3; 10 bases match TRBD2. V gave up 2 bases and J gave up 2 bases; unmatched junction bases: 8. This CDR3 is built from 17 residues. From germline, CDR1 is SGDLS and CDR2 YYNGEE. The CDR3 DNA sequence: TGTGCCAGCAGCGTCCGAGAACTAGCGGGACACACAGATACGCAGTATTTT. Its translation is CASSVRELAGHTDTQYF.

The sample holds a few counts of this clonotype. This sequence joins TRBV20-1 and TRBJ2-3; 9 positions agree with TRBD2. Germline-derived CDR1 and CDR2 are DFQATT and SNEGSKA (reference sequence). Germline trimming cut 4 bases from V and 6 bases from J; bases unmatched to any gene: 8. The CDR3 length is 14 residues. The CDR3 region has the DNA TGCAGTGCTAAGGGACTAGCTTCTCCCGATACGCAGTATTTT. Translated: CSAKGLASPDTQYF.

This clonotype was counted only a few times. CDR3 in DNA: TGTGCCAGCATCAAGGGGATCAGTCGTCCTGGAAACACCATATATTTT. Protein sequence: CASIKGISRPGNTIYF. The V gene is TRBV7-2, the J gene TRBJ1-3, with TRBD1 as a possible D gene (5 bases). V lost 7 bases to trimming and J lost 2 bases, with 18 bases between them. This CDR3 has 16 residues. Germline loops: CDR1 SGHTA, CDR2 FQGNSA.

The chain is built from TRBV10-3 and TRBJ2-3; the match to TRBD2 covers 8 bases. Germline CDR1 reads ENHRY; CDR2 reads SYGVKD. V shed 3 bases, J shed 3 bases, and the junction held 8 bases outside the gene matches. The CDR3 consists of 16 residues. CDR3 protein: CAISDSAGGGTDTQYF. For the CDR3, the DNA is TGTGCCATCAGTGACTCGGCGGGCGGGGGGACAGATACGCAGTATTTT.

V and J are TRBV3-1 and TRBJ1-2; D gene uncertain. This CDR3 region has 13 residues. Germline lookup yields CDR1 LGHDT and CDR2 YNNKEL (reference sequence). Trimming left V 4 bases short and J 5 bases short, with 11 bases between. CDR3 protein: CASSLHLGYGYTF. As DNA, the CDR3 is TGTGCCAGCAGCCTTCATTTAGGGTATGGCTACACCTTC.

This clonotype was seen more than once but under ten times. The chain combines TRBV3-1 with TRBJ2-5, with D possibly being TRBD2 (5 bases). In germline, CDR1 is LGHDT, CDR2 YNNKEL (reference sequence). This CDR3 comprises 18 residues. With 0 bases removed from V and 4 bases from J, the gap between germline ends came to 21 bases. The CDR3 DNA reads as TGTGCCAGCAGCCAAGAGCCCGGGGTATGGACGCAGACAGAGACCCAGTACTTC. It is translated as CASSQEPGVWTQTETQYF.

The DNA for the CDR3 is TGTGCCAGCAGTAGGGCCCAGTTATACGAGCAGTACTTC. It yields the protein CASSRAQLYEQYF. The chain recombines TRBV27 with TRBJ2-7; D remains ambiguous. The CDR3 is 13 amino acids. The ends were cut back, 5 bases at V and 4 bases at J, with 12 bases in the middle. Looked up from germline, CDR1 is MNHEY and CDR2 is SMNVEV (reference sequence).

Only one count was recorded for this clonotype. This sequence joins TRBV14 and TRBJ1-3; 9 bases line up with TRBD1. Germline trimming cut 1 base from V and 0 bases from J; bases unmatched to any gene: 7. From germline, CDR1 is SGHDN and CDR2 FVKESK. CDR3 length: 18 amino acids. The CDR3 nucleotides read TGTGCCAGCAGCCAAGGCGGGACAGGGCTACTCTCTGGAAACACCATATATTTT. This codes for CASSQGGTGLLSGNTIYF.

In its sample, this clonotype was seen a few times. The chain employs TRBV15 and TRBJ2-3; D remains ambiguous. CDR3 length: 15 amino acids. The germline V gene has CDR1 LNHNV and CDR2 YYDKDF (reference sequence). Trimming shortened V by 0 bases and J by 4 bases, and 11 bases separated the two germline ends. The CDR3 DNA follows: TGTGCCACCAGCAGAGATAGGCCTGGAGCAGATACGCAGTATTTT. Amino acid sequence: CATSRDRPGADTQYF.